Each of the 24 T cell receptor beta chains below was sequenced from the same sample in a study of radiation and T cells in renal cell carcinoma. The time point: blood 4 weeks post-SBRT, at nephrectomy. Stated treatment: 15 Gy SBRT to primary tumor, nephrectomy 4 weeks later. Libraries were prepared by immunoSEQ multiplex PCR; TCRdb keeps only in-frame clonotypes and omits some of them. The sample has around 180,000 clones, roughly 90% seen once. The sample here was blood, taken from a patient whose treatment included radiotherapy and nephrectomy. The receptor set was obtained from a woman in her 50s with renal cell carcinoma.

In its sample, this clone was seen once. This chain connects TRBV6-5 to TRBJ2-5; D gene uncertain. Germline V gene data show CDR1 as MNHEY and CDR2 as SVGAGI. V lost 4 bases, J lost 7 bases, and 10 bases lay in between. The CDR3 runs 12 residues. The CDR3 sequence is CASSLDGRTQYF. The CDR3 bases are TGTGCCAGCAGTTTGGACGGGCGGACCCAGTACTTC.

The rearrangement uses TRBV7-2 and TRBJ1-2; perhaps TRBD1 as D (6 bases). The germline V gene has CDR1 SGHTA and CDR2 FQGNSA. The CDR3 contains 14 residues. Trimming removed 5 bases at V and 1 base at J, with 11 bases between. The CDR3 DNA follows: TGTGCCAGCAGCCGGGGGGGCAGTAACTATGGCTACACCTTC. Translating gives CASSRGGSNYGYTF.

The gene calls are TRBV6-6 and TRBJ1-1; no definite D call. Germline V gene data show CDR1 as MNHNY and CDR2 as SVGAGI (reference sequence). V lost 7 bases to trimming and J lost 0 bases, with 9 bases between them. The CDR3 has 13 residues. CDR3 amino acids: CASNGYLNTEAFF. The CDR3 bases are TGTGCCAGCAACGGATATTTGAACACTGAAGCTTTCTTT.

The chain couples TRBV29-1 to TRBJ1-1, with TRBD1 as a possible D gene (6 bases). Germline CDR1 reads SQVTM; CDR2 reads ANQGSEA. V was trimmed by 6 bases and J by 1 base, leaving 15 bases between them. The CDR3 has 14 residues. This chain's CDR3 is CSVGGGYSNTEAFF. CDR3 sequence (DNA): TGCAGCGTCGGCGGGGGCTATTCGAACACTGAAGCTTTCTTT.

CDR3 amino acids: CAISGAQGGRQETQYF. DNA for the CDR3: TGTGCCATCAGTGGGGCCCAGGGGGGCAGACAAGAGACCCAGTACTTC. V usage is TRBV10-3 and J usage is TRBJ2-5, with D possibly matching TRBD1 (7 bases). Trimming pared 4 bases from V and 2 bases from J, leaving 17 bases between. Germline V gene data show CDR1 as ENHRY and CDR2 as SYGVKD. The CDR3 covers 16 residues.

This rearrangement joins TRBV7-9 to TRBJ2-5; the D is unclear. CDR3 length: 15 amino acids. CDR1 SEHNR and CDR2 FQNEAQ come from the germline V gene (reference sequence). V was shortened by 1 base and J by 5 bases, with 14 bases between the two germline ends. The CDR3 spells CASSLDFHGEETQYF. The CDR3 DNA follows: TGTGCCAGCAGCTTAGACTTCCACGGTGAGGAGACCCAGTACTTC.

This chain joins TRBV5-1 and TRBJ2-5; TRBD1 matches at 9 bases. Trimming removed 5 bases from V and 1 base from J; junction bases left unmatched: 9. Germline V gene sequence: CDR1 SGHRS, CDR2 YFSETQ. The CDR3 runs to 16 residues. Written as DNA, the CDR3 is TGCGCCAGCAGTATGAGGACAGGGGCGTCCCAAGAGACCCAGTACTTC. Amino acid sequence: CASSMRTGASQETQYF. The full variable domain, in which reference TRBV5-1 and TRBJ2-5 provide the parts outside the CDR3, is KAGVTQTPRYLIKTRGQQVTLSCSPISGHRSVSWYQQTPGQGLQFLFEYFSETQRNKGNFPGRFSGRQFSNSRSEMNVSTLELGDSALYLCASSMRTGASQETQYFGPGTRLLVL.

The chain combines TRBV5-8 with TRBJ2-3, with D tentatively TRBD1 (5 bases). V was pared by 1 base and J by 1 base, with 13 bases between. The CDR3 runs 16 residues. Germline CDR1 and CDR2: SGHTS and YDEGEE. The CDR3 reads CASSLMLQGGTDTQYF. The DNA of the CDR3 is TGTGCCAGCAGCTTGATGTTGCAGGGCGGCACAGATACGCAGTATTTT. The entire variable domain, with the rest obtained from reference TRBV5-8 and TRBJ2-3, is as follows: EAGVTQSPTHLIKTRGQQATLRCSPISGHTSVYWYQQALGLGLQFLLWYDEGEERNRGNFPPRFSGRQFPNYSSELNVNALELEDSALYLCASSLMLQGGTDTQYFGPGTRLTVL.

The J gene is TRBJ2-7, the V gene TRBV7-2, with D perhaps matching TRBD1 or TRBD2 (6 bases each). With 1 base removed from V and 6 bases from J, the gap between germline ends came to 16 bases. Germline V gene data show CDR1 as SGHTA and CDR2 as FQGNSA. The CDR3 runs 15 residues. The CDR3 reads CASSLEGGNLLEQYF. In DNA, the CDR3 is TGTGCCAGCAGCTTAGAGGGGGGAAATCTACTCGAGCAGTACTTC.

This chain links TRBV7-9 with TRBJ1-1; D remains unclear. The germline gives CDR1 SEHNR, CDR2 FQNEAQ (reference sequence). The CDR3 has 14 residues. The germline V and J ends were trimmed by 1 base and 5 bases, with 11 bases remaining between them. DNA of the CDR3: TGTGCCAGCAGCTTAGGTGCGGGAGGAACTGAAGCTTTCTTT. Its protein product is CASSLGAGGTEAFF.

The chain has TRBV13 and TRBJ2-1, with D tentatively TRBD1 (5 bases). The ends were cut back, 5 bases at V and 7 bases at J, with 15 bases in the middle. The germline V gene has CDR1 PRHDT and CDR2 FYEKMQ (reference sequence). The CDR3 has 14 residues. The CDR3 here is CASSPRVGRNEQFF. The CDR3 nucleotides are TGTGCCAGCAGCCCCAGGGTAGGGCGGAATGAGCAGTTCTTC.

The chain combines TRBV7-9 with TRBJ1-1; 8 nucleotides match TRBD1. Germline V CDR1 and CDR2: SEHNR, FQNEAQ (reference sequence). The V and J ends lost 4 bases and 2 bases, in that order; junction bases with no gene match: 3. The CDR3 has 14 amino acids. The CDR3, as DNA: TGTGCCAGCAGCTCGCCAGGGGGCAACACTGAAGCTTTCTTT. Translation gives CASSSPGGNTEAFF.

The J gene is TRBJ2-7, the V gene TRBV5-4; D is possibly TRBD2 (6 bases). This CDR3 has 13 amino acids. CDR1 and CDR2 (germline): SGHNT, YYREEE (reference sequence). The ends were cut back, 3 bases at V and 1 base at J, with 8 bases in the middle. Written as DNA, the CDR3 is TGTGCCAGCAGCTGGGAGGAATCCTACGAGCAGTACTTC. Translated, it gives CASSWEESYEQYF.

This chain links TRBV19 with TRBJ2-7, with unresolved D. Germline V CDR1 and CDR2: LNHDA, SQIVND (reference sequence). V was trimmed by 1 base and J by 4 bases, leaving 14 bases between them. This CDR3 region has 15 residues. CDR3 in amino acids: CASSIGVQETYEQYF. CDR3 in DNA: TGTGCCAGTAGTATAGGAGTTCAGGAAACGTACGAGCAGTACTTC.

The chain joins TRBV7-9 to TRBJ2-7; 10 bases line up with TRBD2. With V trimmed by 3 bases and J by 0 bases, 8 bases remained unmatched. The CDR3 consists of 17 residues. Germline lookup yields CDR1 SEHNR and CDR2 FQNEAQ (reference sequence). The CDR3, as DNA: TGTGCCAGCAGCTTCGCTAGCGGGGGCCCGAGCTCCTACGAGCAGTACTTC. It is translated as CASSFASGGPSSYEQYF.

The chain links TRBV4-2 to TRBJ2-7, with D possibly being TRBD1 (6 bases). The CDR3 has 16 amino acids. Germline assignment: CDR1 LGHNA and CDR2 YNFKEQ. Trimming took off 0 bases at V and 0 bases at J, with 12 bases between the two ends. The CDR3 protein is CASSQETDRVSYEQYF. In DNA form, the CDR3 reads TGTGCCAGCAGCCAAGAGACGGACAGAGTCTCCTACGAGCAGTACTTC.

This clone has a handful of counts. This rearrangement joins TRBV5-4 to TRBJ2-2; D is perhaps TRBD2 (5 bases). V was cut by 0 bases and J by 5 bases, with 11 bases left in between. The length of the CDR3 is 15 residues. Germline loops: CDR1 SGHNT, CDR2 YYREEE (reference sequence). CDR3 bases: TGTGCCAGCAGCTTGGCCGGGATTATGACCGGGGAGCTGTTTTTT. Translating it yields CASSLAGIMTGELFF.

V is TRBV4-2 and J is TRBJ2-1; 7 bases are shared with TRBD2. Germline CDR1 LGHNA, CDR2 YNFKEQ. The CDR3 totals 16 residues. Losses at the gene ends were 1 base for V and 5 bases for J; bases not matched to a gene: 8. CDR3 region: CASSQVGGTIDNEQFF. The CDR3 DNA is TGTGCCAGCAGCCAAGTAGGAGGGACTATCGACAATGAGCAGTTCTTC.

The CDR3 DNA follows: TGTGCCAGCAGCCCAGGGGGTAGGTACGAGCAGTACTTC. Its protein is CASSPGGRYEQYF. The gene calls are TRBV5-5 and TRBJ2-7; 7 positions agree with TRBD1. Germline assignment: CDR1 SGHKS and CDR2 YYEKEE (reference sequence). The ends lost 4 bases at V and 4 bases at J; junction bases unmatched: 5. There are 13 residues in the CDR3.

The gene calls are TRBV6-6 and TRBJ1-1; D might be TRBD1 (5 bases). This CDR3 contains 14 residues. From germline, CDR1 is MNHNY and CDR2 SVGAGI (reference sequence). V was shortened by 3 bases and J by 2 bases, with 10 bases between the two germline ends. The CDR3: CASSYDQGNTEAFF. CDR3 nucleotides: TGTGCCAGCAGTTATGACCAGGGTAACACTGAAGCTTTCTTT.

The chain recombines TRBV5-5 with TRBJ1-3, with 7 bases aligning to TRBD1. Germline CDR1 and CDR2: SGHKS and YYEKEE (reference sequence). V lost 2 bases and J lost 2; bases outside the gene matches: 1. This CDR3 is built from 14 residues. The CDR3 protein is CASSFDRAGNTIYF. DNA of the CDR3: TGTGCCAGCAGCTTTGACAGGGCTGGAAACACCATATATTTT.

The gene calls are TRBV19 and TRBJ1-2; 10 nucleotides align to TRBD1. V was clipped by 3 bases and J by 4 bases; unmatched bases: 5. The CDR3 is 15 residues long. From germline, CDR1 is LNHDA and CDR2 SQIVND (reference sequence). CDR3 loop: CASSMYGTGVYGYTF. As DNA, the CDR3 is TGTGCCAGTAGTATGTACGGGACAGGGGTCTATGGCTACACCTTC.

This clone turned up a few times. As DNA, the CDR3 is TGTGCCAGCAGTGACAGTCGGTCCTATGGCTACACCTTC. Translation: CASSDSRSYGYTF. V and J are TRBV2 and TRBJ1-2; D is unresolved. V lost 3 bases, J lost 4 bases, and 9 bases lay in between. The V gene's germline CDR1 is SNHLY and CDR2 FYNNEI. CDR3 length: 13 amino acids.

A single count supports this clone. Relative to the germline gene, one junction end is altered; a read error may explain this. The chain uses TRBV9 and TRBJ2-2; TRBD2 matches at 9 bases. The germline V gene has CDR1 SGDLS and CDR2 YYNGEE. This CDR3 contains 16 residues. For the CDR3, the DNA is TGTGCCCGCAGCGTGGGGAATCGCGGGGGGGCCGGGGAGCTGTTTTTT. Its protein product is CARSVGNRGGAGELFF.